These 20 T cell receptor beta chains share one sample of origin, sequenced in a study of blood T cell repertoires in COVID-19. The protocol was immunoSEQ multiplex PCR, while the TCRdb copy is restricted to in-frame clones and leaves out a portion. The sample includes 75,000 to 95,000 clones, about 90% of them seen just once. Source material: peripheral blood. These TCRs come from a human donor in a cohort sampled during active COVID-19.

This sequence joins TRBV4-1 and TRBJ1-2; 12 bases agree with TRBD1. The junction had 7 bases not matched to a gene; V was cut back by 1 base and J by 4 bases. CDR1 is MGHRA, CDR2 YSYEKL, per germline. The CDR3 length is 17 residues. The CDR3 loop is CASSQASGTGGFYGYTF. Written as DNA, the CDR3 is TGCGCCAGCAGCCAAGCTTCGGGGACAGGGGGCTTCTATGGCTACACCTTC.

The chain has TRBV4-3 and TRBJ2-2; 8 bases align to TRBD1. The J segment lost 4 bases and the V segment lost 0 bases, leaving 4 bases of the junction unmatched. Germline CDR1 reads LGHNA; CDR2 reads YSLEER. CDR3 length: 16 amino acids. The DNA of the CDR3 is TGCGCCAGCAGCCAAGACAGGGGGCGTATCACCGGGGAGCTGTTTTTT. This codes for CASSQDRGRITGELFF.

This chain uses TRBV7-9 with TRBJ1-1, with 7 nucleotides matching TRBD1. The CDR3 is 14 residues long. The V segment lost 7 bases and the J segment 6 bases; nucleotides outside the gene matches: 11. Germline CDR1 and CDR2: SEHNR and FQNEAQ (reference sequence). Here the CDR3 reads CASINPGTDPEAFF. The CDR3 bases are TGTGCCAGCATAAACCCGGGGACAGACCCTGAAGCTTTCTTT. The full variable domain, rest sourced from reference TRBV7-9 and TRBJ1-1, is DTGVSQNPRHKITKRGQNVTFRCDPISEHNRLYWYRQTLGQGPEFLTYFQNEAQLEKSRLLSDRFSAERPKGSFSTLEIQRTEQGDSAMYLCASINPGTDPEAFFGQGTRLTVV.

This clone came up once. The gene calls are TRBV6-2 or TRBV6-3 and TRBJ2-5; D remains unclear. Trimming shortened V by 4 bases and J by 0 bases, and 9 bases separated the two germline ends. Looked up from germline, CDR1 is MNHEY and CDR2 is SVGEGT. The CDR3 sequence is 14 residues long. CDR3 loop: CASSSTPYQETQYF. The CDR3 bases are TGTGCCAGCAGTTCGACACCGTACCAAGAGACCCAGTACTTC.

The chain combines TRBV5-6 with TRBJ1-4, with D perhaps TRBD1 (6 bases). The V end was cut by 2 bases, the J end by 8 bases, with 13 bases between. Per the germline V gene, CDR1 is SGHDT and CDR2 is YYEEEE. The CDR3 loop spans 14 amino acids. The CDR3 loop reads CASSFSGTPEKLFF. CDR3 DNA: TGTGCCAGCAGCTTCTCCGGGACACCAGAAAAACTGTTTTTT.

Regarding this clone: Other DNA sequences in the sample encode the same CDR3. The rearrangement joins TRBV28 to TRBJ2-1, with 8 bases that match TRBD2. Looked up from germline, CDR1 is MDHEN and CDR2 is SYDVKM. The CDR3 loop spans 16 amino acids. Germline trimming cut 1 base from V and 0 bases from J; bases unmatched to any gene: 2. The CDR3 sequence is CASSLFTSGSYNEQFF. CDR3 DNA sequence: TGTGCCAGCAGTTTATTCACTAGCGGCTCCTACAATGAGCAGTTCTTC.

The genes are TRBV3-1 (or the pseudogene TRBV3-2) and TRBJ2-3, with a weak D call TRBD2 (6 bases). The CDR3 length is 15 residues. V lost 1 base to trimming and J lost 0 bases, with 8 bases between them. The germline CDR1 and CDR2 sequences are LGHDT and YNNKEL (reference sequence). The CDR3 coding sequence is TGTGCCAGCAGCCAAGTAGCGGTTAGCACAGATACGCAGTATTTT. Translating it yields CASSQVAVSTDTQYF.

This chain connects TRBV10-3 to TRBJ2-7; unclear D gene. Germline-derived CDR1 and CDR2 are ENHRY and SYGVKD. Deletions cut 3 bases from V and 4 bases from J, with 10 bases between. This CDR3 is built from 13 residues. Here the CDR3 reads CAISDQLRYEQYF. Written as DNA, the CDR3 is TGTGCCATCAGTGACCAACTGCGGTACGAGCAGTACTTC.

Points on this clone: The sample carries other DNA sequences with the same CDR3. The chain links TRBV27 to TRBJ2-7; 12 bases fit TRBD2. There are 13 residues in the CDR3. With V trimmed by 6 bases and J by 3 bases, 0 bases remained unmatched. In germline, CDR1 is MNHEY, CDR2 SMNVEV (reference sequence). The CDR3 loop reads CASRTSGSYEQYF. The CDR3 region has the DNA TGTGCCAGCAGGACTAGCGGGAGCTACGAGCAGTACTTC.

This clone was recorded only once. V is TRBV15 and J is TRBJ2-3; 7 bases are shared with TRBD1. The CDR3 spans 14 residues. CDR1 is LNHNV and CDR2 is YYDKDF in the germline V gene (reference sequence). The V segment lost 4 bases and the J segment 3 bases; nucleotides outside the gene matches: 4. The CDR3 region has the DNA TGTGCCACCAGCACTCGACAGGGTACAGATACGCAGTATTTT. Translation: CATSTRQGTDTQYF.

This clone has a single count. The chain carries TRBV6-2 or TRBV6-3 and TRBJ1-5; D may be TRBD1 (5 bases). The CDR3 consists of 14 residues. The germline gives CDR1 MNHEY, CDR2 SVGEGT. The V end was cut by 4 bases, the J end by 4 bases, with 11 bases between. For the CDR3, the DNA is TGTGCCAGCAGTTCGCTGACAGATAATCAGCCCCAGCATTTT. It specifies CASSSLTDNQPQHF.

The rearrangement uses TRBV5-4 and TRBJ2-4; 9 nucleotides line up with TRBD1. Germline V gives CDR1 SGHNT, CDR2 YYREEE (reference sequence). After removal of 4 bases from V and 3 bases from J, the junction contained 5 bases not matched to a gene. The CDR3 contains 15 residues. CDR3: CASSQGQGYKNIQYF. The DNA for the CDR3 is TGTGCCAGCAGCCAGGGACAGGGCTACAAAAACATTCAGTACTTC.

This chain's CDR3 is CAARPKTGMGSDTQYF. CDR3 nucleotide sequence: TGTGCCGCCCGGCCCAAAACAGGGATGGGGTCAGATACGCAGTATTTT. The chain joins TRBV5-8 to TRBJ2-3; TRBD1 might be the D (6 bases). Germline V gene sequence: CDR1 SGHTS, CDR2 YDEGEE. Trimming took 10 bases from V and 4 from J, leaving 25 bases between them. The length of the CDR3 is 16 residues. Full variable domain (remainder filled in from reference TRBV5-8 and TRBJ2-3): EAGVTQSPTHLIKTRGQQATLRCSPISGHTSVYWYQQALGLGLQFLLWYDEGEERNRGNFPPRFSGRQFPNYSSELNVNALELEDSALYLCAARPKTGMGSDTQYFGPGTRLTVL.

The chain's CDR3 is CASSLIQGGSGANVLTF. The CDR3 DNA sequence: TGCGCCAGCAGCTTGATCCAGGGGGGCTCTGGGGCCAACGTCCTGACTTTC. V usage is TRBV5-1 and J usage is TRBJ2-6, with D possibly matching TRBD1 (7 bases). CDR3 size: 17 residues. The germline V gene has CDR1 SGHRS and CDR2 YFSETQ. V lost 1 base and J 0 bases, leaving 11 bases between the germline ends.

The chain carries TRBV5-3 and TRBJ2-2; D gene ambiguous. TRBV5-3 is an ORF for which the function is uncertain. The CDR3 spans 14 residues. Trimming stripped 6 bases from V and 0 bases from J, with 9 bases between. CDR3 DNA sequence: TGTGCCAGAACAAAACCGGCGAACACCGGGGAGCTGTTTTTT. This translates into CARTKPANTGELFF.

The chain has TRBV2 and TRBJ1-2, with D unresolved. In germline, CDR1 is SNHLY, CDR2 FYNNEI. V dropped 8 bases and J dropped 7 bases, with 11 bases sitting between them. The CDR3 has 11 residues. CDR3 in DNA: TGTGCCAGCGGGCAGGTCGGTGGCTACACCTTC. Amino acids: CASGQVGGYTF.

The chain has TRBV19 and TRBJ1-6; 7 bases map to TRBD1. The CDR3 is 16 amino acids. The V segment lost 1 base and the J segment 9 bases; nucleotides outside the gene matches: 9. Germline V gene lookup returns CDR1 LNHDA and CDR2 SQIVND (reference sequence). The CDR3 reads CASSIATGSFGSPLHF. The CDR3 DNA sequence: TGTGCCAGTAGTATAGCGACAGGGAGCTTCGGTTCACCCCTCCACTTT.

The chain employs TRBV7-6 and TRBJ1-1, with D uncertain. V was clipped by 2 bases and J by 6 bases, with 16 bases between them. Germline V gene lookup returns CDR1 SGHVS and CDR2 FNYEAQ. This CDR3 contains 15 residues. CDR3 nucleotides: TGTGCCAGCAGCTTATCCCGAGGCGAGGGCGCTGAAGCTTTCTTT. Its translation: CASSLSRGEGAEAFF.

J is TRBJ2-7 and V is TRBV28; 10 bases line up with TRBD1. The germline V gene encodes CDR1 MDHEN and CDR2 SYDVKM. The CDR3 is made up of 13 amino acids. Trimming removed 5 bases from V and 7 bases from J; junction bases left unmatched: 5. In DNA form, the CDR3 reads TGTGCCAGCAGTCCCAGGACAGGGGGAGAGCAGTACTTC. Translating gives CASSPRTGGEQYF.

This clone has more than one count but fewer than ten. V usage is TRBV18 and J usage is TRBJ1-2; tentatively, D is TRBD1 (5 bases). The CDR3 has 15 amino acids. V gave up 3 bases and J gave up 0 bases, with 11 bases separating them. Germline CDR1 is KGHSH and CDR2 is LQKENI. The CDR3 loop reads CASSPRQNTNYGYTF. The DNA for the CDR3 is TGTGCCAGCTCACCTCGACAGAACACTAACTATGGCTACACCTTC.